The rows below give T cell receptor beta chains drawn from one sample of a study of T-cell reconstitution after alpha-beta-depleted transplantation in children. TCRdb re-called the PCR reads with MiXCR, one entry per CDR3 protein. Among around 530,000 distinct CDR3 sequences listed, 30% to 35% were seen once. The sequencing here drew on PBMCs from the stem cell graft donor, taken from the stem cell graft. These TCRs come from a human donor who donated a stem cell graft to a child with aplastic anemia. CDR3s include the opening cysteine and the closing phenylalanine or tryptophan. Fields, in order: clone size, D gene, J gene, V gene, CDR3 DNA, CDR3 protein. A D gene is named only where the DNA matches it firmly. Where a row states a size, it is once, few, many or the class of an expanded clone; other rows omit it.

clone_size: few; d_call: TRBD2; j_call: TRBJ2-1; v_call: TRBV12-3/TRBV12-4; cdr3_nt: TGTGCCAGCAGTTTAGTTGGCAGGGCGGGAGGGAATGAGCAGTTCTTC; cdr3_aa: CASSLVGRAGGNEQFF
clone_size: NA; d_call: NA; j_call: TRBJ2-1; v_call: TRBV29-1; cdr3_nt: TGCAGCGTTGAACCGTCGGGAGTCTACAATGAGCAGTTCTTC; cdr3_aa: CSVEPSGVYNEQFF
clone_size: few; d_call: NA; j_call: TRBJ2-5; v_call: TRBV5-4; cdr3_nt: TGTGCCAGCAGCTTGGTCCGGGGTGGGTACCAAGAGACCCAGTACTTC; cdr3_aa: CASSLVRGGYQETQYF
clone_size: NA; d_call: TRBD1; j_call: TRBJ2-2; v_call: TRBV28; cdr3_nt: TGTGCCAGCGCTCGACCCGGGACAGGGTTCATCGGGGAGCTGTTTTTT; cdr3_aa: CASARPGTGFIGELFF
clone_size: few; d_call: NA; j_call: TRBJ2-7; v_call: TRBV7-2; cdr3_nt: TGTGCCAGCAGCCCGATCGGGACACCGCTTTACGAGCAGTACTTC; cdr3_aa: CASSPIGTPLYEQYF
clone_size: NA; d_call: TRBD2; j_call: TRBJ2-1; v_call: TRBV7-9; cdr3_nt: TGTGCCAGCAGCTTAAAACTAGCGGGAGGGGATAATGAGCAGTTCTTC; cdr3_aa: CASSLKLAGGDNEQFF
clone_size: NA; d_call: TRBD1; j_call: TRBJ2-3; v_call: TRBV14; cdr3_nt: TGTGCCAGCAGCCAAGATGGAAAGATACAGGGGGCGAGCACAGATACGCAGTATTTT; cdr3_aa: CASSQDGKIQGASTDTQYF
clone_size: NA; d_call: NA; j_call: TRBJ2-7; v_call: TRBV24-1; cdr3_nt: TGTGCCACCAGAGGGCCGTCCTACGAGCAGTACTTC; cdr3_aa: CATRGPSYEQYF
clone_size: NA; d_call: NA; j_call: TRBJ1-2; v_call: TRBV20-1; cdr3_nt: TGCAGTGCTAGAGATTATAGGGGCGGGAATGGCTACACCTTC; cdr3_aa: CSARDYRGGNGYTF
clone_size: NA; d_call: NA; j_call: TRBJ1-5; v_call: TRBV6-6; cdr3_nt: TGTGCCAGCTTAGTTCTGGGTCAGCCCCAGCATTTT; cdr3_aa: CASLVLGQPQHF
clone_size: NA; d_call: TRBD1; j_call: TRBJ1-4; v_call: TRBV6-1; cdr3_nt: TGTGCCAGCAGAGACAGGGGCGCAACTAATGAAAAACTGTTTTTT; cdr3_aa: CASRDRGATNEKLFF
clone_size: NA; d_call: NA; j_call: TRBJ1-1; v_call: TRBV12-3/TRBV12-4; cdr3_nt: TGTGCCAGCAGGCTCATGAACATTGAAGCTTTCTTT; cdr3_aa: CASRLMNIEAFF
clone_size: few; d_call: NA; j_call: TRBJ2-2; v_call: TRBV6-1; cdr3_nt: TGTGCCAGCGGCCTCAGGGTCAACACCGGGGAGCTGTTTTTT; cdr3_aa: CASGLRVNTGELFF
clone_size: NA; d_call: NA; j_call: TRBJ1-2; v_call: TRBV20-1; cdr3_nt: TGCAGTGCGGATTTGGGGTACTATGGCTACACCTTC; cdr3_aa: CSADLGYYGYTF